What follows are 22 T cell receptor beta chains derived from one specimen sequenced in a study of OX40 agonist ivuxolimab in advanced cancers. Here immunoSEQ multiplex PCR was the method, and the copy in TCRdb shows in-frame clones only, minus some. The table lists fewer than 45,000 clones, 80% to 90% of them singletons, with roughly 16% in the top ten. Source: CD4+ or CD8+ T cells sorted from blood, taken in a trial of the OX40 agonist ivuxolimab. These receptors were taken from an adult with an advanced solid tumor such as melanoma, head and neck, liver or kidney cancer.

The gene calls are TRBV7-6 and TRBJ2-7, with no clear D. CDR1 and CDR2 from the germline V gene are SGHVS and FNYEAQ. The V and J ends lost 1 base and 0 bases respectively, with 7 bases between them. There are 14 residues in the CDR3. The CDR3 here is CASSLEIGSYEQYF. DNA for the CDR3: TGTGCCAGCAGCTTAGAAATAGGCTCCTACGAGCAGTACTTC.

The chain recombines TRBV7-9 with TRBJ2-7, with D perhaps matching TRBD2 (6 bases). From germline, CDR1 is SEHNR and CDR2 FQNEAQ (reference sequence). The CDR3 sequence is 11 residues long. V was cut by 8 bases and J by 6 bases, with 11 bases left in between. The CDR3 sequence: CASAEGGEQYF. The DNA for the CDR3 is TGTGCCAGCGCGGAGGGAGGCGAGCAGTACTTC.

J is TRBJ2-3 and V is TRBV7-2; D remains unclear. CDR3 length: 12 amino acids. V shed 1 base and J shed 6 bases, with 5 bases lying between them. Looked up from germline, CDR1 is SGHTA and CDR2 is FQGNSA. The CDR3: CASSLGADTQYF. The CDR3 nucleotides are TGTGCCAGCAGCTTAGGGGCTGATACGCAGTATTTT.

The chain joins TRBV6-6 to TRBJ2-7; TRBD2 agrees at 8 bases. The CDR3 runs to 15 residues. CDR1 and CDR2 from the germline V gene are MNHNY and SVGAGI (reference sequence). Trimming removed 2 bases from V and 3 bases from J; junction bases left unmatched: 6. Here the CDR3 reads CASSYGLAGNYEQYF. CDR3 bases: TGTGCCAGCAGTTACGGTCTAGCGGGCAACTACGAGCAGTACTTC.

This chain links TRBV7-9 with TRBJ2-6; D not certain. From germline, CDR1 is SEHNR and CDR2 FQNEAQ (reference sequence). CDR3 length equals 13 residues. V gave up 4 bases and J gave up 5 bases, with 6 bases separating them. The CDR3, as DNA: TGTGCCAGCAGCTCCGGGCGGGCCAACGTCCTGACTTTC. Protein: CASSSGRANVLTF.

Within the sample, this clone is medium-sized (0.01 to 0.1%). The CDR3: CSGGLAGPNEQFF. The CDR3, as DNA: TGCAGCGGCGGACTAGCGGGCCCCAATGAGCAGTTCTTC. This chain links TRBV29-1 with TRBJ2-1; 11 positions agree with TRBD2. The V segment lost 7 bases and the J segment 6 bases; nucleotides outside the gene matches: 5. The CDR3 is 13 amino acids. CDR1 and CDR2 from the germline V gene are SQVTM and ANQGSEA.

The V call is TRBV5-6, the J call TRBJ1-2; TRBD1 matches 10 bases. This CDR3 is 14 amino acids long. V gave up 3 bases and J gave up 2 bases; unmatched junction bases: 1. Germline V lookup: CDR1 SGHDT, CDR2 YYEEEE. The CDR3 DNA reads TGTGCCAGCAGCTGGGACAGGGGAAACTATGGCTACACCTTC. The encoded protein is CASSWDRGNYGYTF.

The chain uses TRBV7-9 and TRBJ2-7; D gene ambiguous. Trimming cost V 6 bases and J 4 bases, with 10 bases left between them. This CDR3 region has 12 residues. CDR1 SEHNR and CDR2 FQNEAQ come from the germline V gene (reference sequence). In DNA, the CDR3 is TGTGCCAGCAGTAGTTTGTCATACGAGCAGTACTTC. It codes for CASSSLSYEQYF.

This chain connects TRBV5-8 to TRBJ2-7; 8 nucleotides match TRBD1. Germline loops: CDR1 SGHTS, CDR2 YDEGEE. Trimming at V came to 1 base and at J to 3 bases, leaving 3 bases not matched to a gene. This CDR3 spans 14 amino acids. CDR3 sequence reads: CASSLRTGSYEQYF. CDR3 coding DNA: TGTGCCAGCAGCTTGCGGACAGGGAGCTACGAGCAGTACTTC.

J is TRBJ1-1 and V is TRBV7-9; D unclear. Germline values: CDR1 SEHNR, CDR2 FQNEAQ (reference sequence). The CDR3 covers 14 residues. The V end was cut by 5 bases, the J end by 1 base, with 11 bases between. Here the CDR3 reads CASSPPLGNTEAFF. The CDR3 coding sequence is TGTGCCAGCAGCCCCCCCTTGGGGAACACTGAAGCTTTCTTT.

The CDR3 protein is CASSLALGNTEAFF. DNA for the CDR3: TGTGCCAGCAGCTTAGCGCTGGGGAACACTGAAGCTTTCTTT. This chain links TRBV13 with TRBJ1-1, with D unclear. The CDR3 has 14 amino acids. From germline, CDR1 is PRHDT and CDR2 FYEKMQ (reference sequence). Between the trimmed V and J ends, which lost 1 base and 1 base, there was a span of 7 bases.

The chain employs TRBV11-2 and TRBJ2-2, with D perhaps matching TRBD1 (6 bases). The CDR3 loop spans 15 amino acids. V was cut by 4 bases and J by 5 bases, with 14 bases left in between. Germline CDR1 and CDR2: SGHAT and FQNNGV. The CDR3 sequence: CASSWGTLGTGELFF. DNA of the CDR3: TGTGCCAGCAGCTGGGGGACATTGGGGACCGGGGAGCTGTTTTTT.

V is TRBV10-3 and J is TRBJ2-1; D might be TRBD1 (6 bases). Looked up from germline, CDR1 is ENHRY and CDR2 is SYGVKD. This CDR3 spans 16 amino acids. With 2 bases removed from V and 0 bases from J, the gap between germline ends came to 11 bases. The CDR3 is CAISETGYSSYNEQFF. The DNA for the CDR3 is TGTGCCATCAGTGAGACAGGGTACAGCTCCTACAATGAGCAGTTCTTC.

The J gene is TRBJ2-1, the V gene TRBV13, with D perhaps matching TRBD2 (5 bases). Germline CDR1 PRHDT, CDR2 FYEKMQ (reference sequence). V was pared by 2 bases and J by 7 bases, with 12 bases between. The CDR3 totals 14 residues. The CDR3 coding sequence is TGTGCCAGCAGCTTACTAGAGGGCGGGAATGAGCAGTTCTTC. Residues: CASSLLEGGNEQFF.

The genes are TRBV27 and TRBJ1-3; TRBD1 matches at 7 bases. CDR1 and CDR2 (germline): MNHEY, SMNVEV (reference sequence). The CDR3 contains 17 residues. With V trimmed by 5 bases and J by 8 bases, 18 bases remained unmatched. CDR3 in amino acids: CASSHSPPRTGFYTIYF. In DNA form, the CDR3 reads TGTGCCAGCAGTCACTCCCCACCCAGGACAGGTTTTTACACCATATATTTT.

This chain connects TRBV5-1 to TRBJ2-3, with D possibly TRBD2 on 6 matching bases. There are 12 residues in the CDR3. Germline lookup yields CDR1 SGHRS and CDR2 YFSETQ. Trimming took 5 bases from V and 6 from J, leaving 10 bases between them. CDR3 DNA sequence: TGCGCCAGCAGGGGGACTGTGGATACGCAGTATTTT. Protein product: CASRGTVDTQYF.

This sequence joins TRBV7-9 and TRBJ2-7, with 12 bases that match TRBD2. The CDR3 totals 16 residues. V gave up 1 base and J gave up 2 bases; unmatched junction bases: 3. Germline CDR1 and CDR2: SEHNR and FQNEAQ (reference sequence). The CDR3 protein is CASSLGLAGATYEQYF. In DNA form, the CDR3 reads TGTGCCAGCAGCTTAGGACTAGCGGGAGCAACCTACGAGCAGTACTTC.

The CDR3 spells CAISESLASYGYTF. The CDR3 coding sequence is TGTGCCATCAGTGAGTCGCTGGCTAGCTATGGCTACACCTTC. V usage is TRBV10-3 and J usage is TRBJ1-2, with no clear D. V lost 0 bases and J lost 4, with 9 bases in between. Germline assignment: CDR1 ENHRY and CDR2 SYGVKD. The CDR3 has 14 residues.

Written as DNA, the CDR3 is TGTGCCATCAGTGGTGGGGGGGGACAGCCCCAGCATTTT. Its protein is CAISGGGGQPQHF. The gene calls are TRBV10-3 and TRBJ1-5, with a possible D match to TRBD1 (5 bases). V was clipped by 4 bases and J by 7 bases, with 11 bases between them. CDR3 length: 13 residues. Germline V gene lookup returns CDR1 ENHRY and CDR2 SYGVKD.

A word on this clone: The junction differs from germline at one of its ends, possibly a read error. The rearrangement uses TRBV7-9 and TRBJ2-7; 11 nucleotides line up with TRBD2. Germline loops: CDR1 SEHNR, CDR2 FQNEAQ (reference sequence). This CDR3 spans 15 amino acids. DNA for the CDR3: TGTGCCAGCAGCTTAAGTCTAGCGGGAGGCGTCGAGCAGCACTTC. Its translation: CASSLSLAGGVEQHF.

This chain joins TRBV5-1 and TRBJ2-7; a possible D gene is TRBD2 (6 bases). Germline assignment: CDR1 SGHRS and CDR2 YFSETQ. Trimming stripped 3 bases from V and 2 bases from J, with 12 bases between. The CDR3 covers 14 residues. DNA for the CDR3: TGCGCCAGCAGCTGGCGGGACTCACCCTACGAGCAGTACTTC. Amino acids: CASSWRDSPYEQYF.

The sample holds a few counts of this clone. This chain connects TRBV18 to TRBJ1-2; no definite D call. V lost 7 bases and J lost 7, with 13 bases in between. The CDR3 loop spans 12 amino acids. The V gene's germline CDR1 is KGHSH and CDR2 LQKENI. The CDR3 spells CASYEGGSGYTF. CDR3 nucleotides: TGTGCCAGCTACGAGGGAGGGTCTGGCTACACCTTC. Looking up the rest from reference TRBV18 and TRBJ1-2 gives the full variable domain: NAGVMQNPRHLVRRRGQEARLRCSPMKGHSHVYWYRQLPEEGLKFMVYLQKENIIDESGMPKERFSAEFPKEGPSILRIQQVVRGDSAAYFCASYEGGSGYTFGSGTRLTVV.